This T cell receptor (beta chain) was documented in a study of cytomegalovirus exposure and HLA in healthy donors. Overall study context: As an earlier analysis found, roughly 180 million T cells yielded approximately 100 million unique TCR beta sequences.

The PCR made use of 60 Vbeta and 13 Jbeta primers. The assay was immunoSEQ multiplex PCR, and TCRdb's table has in-frame clones only and misses some. Counted here are nearly 110,000 clones, 65% to 80% occurring once; the ten biggest clones make up more than 2.5%. This CDR3 comprises 17 residues. V trimming: 0 bases; J trimming: 1 base; junction bases outside the gene matches: 3. Germline assignment: CDR1 SGHNT and CDR2 YYREEE (reference sequence). This cohort consisted of healthy bone marrow donors. The chain recombines TRBV5-4 with TRBJ2-7, with 14 bases matching TRBD2. What was sequenced was PBMCs. This clonotype was sampled from a male donor in good health and CMV-seropositive. The CDR3 DNA follows: TGTGCCAGCAGCTTGGAGACTAGCGGGGGGGCGTCCTACGAGCAGTACTTC. This encodes CASSLETSGGASYEQYF.